These T cell receptor beta chains were read from a single sample in a study of T cells after yellow fever vaccination. TCRdb passed the 5' RACE reads through MiXCR, listing each CDR3 protein once. Of hundreds of thousands of distinct CDR3 sequences in the sample, approximately 19% were seen once. This specimen was PBMCs, taken before the yellow fever booster vaccination. These receptors were taken from a man aged 18 to 30 who received the YFV17D yellow fever vaccine. Both conserved end residues are part of each CDR3. A D gene is named only where the DNA matches it firmly. Some rows have no size entry. The others give once, few or many, or a class for an expanded clone.

size	V	J	D	CDR3	DNA
.	TRBV5-1	TRBJ1-2	TRBD1	CASSFTGGRYGYTF	TGCGCCAGCAGCTTCACAGGGGGGCGTTATGGCTACACCTTC
many	TRBV11-2	TRBJ1-1	.	CASSLGLRGTEAFF	TGTGCCAGCAGCTTAGGGCTGCGCGGCACTGAAGCTTTCTTT
.	TRBV7-9	TRBJ2-5	TRBD1	CASSFNRGGETQYF	TGTGCCAGCAGCTTCAACAGGGGTGGGGAGACCCAGTACTTC
.	TRBV18	TRBJ2-6	.	CASSHAADGANVLTF	TGTGCCAGCTCCCACGCGGCCGACGGGGCCAACGTCCTGACTTTC
few	TRBV11-2	TRBJ2-1	TRBD2	CASSLDSLAGGYNEQFF	TGTGCCAGCAGCTTAGATAGCCTAGCGGGGGGTTACAATGAGCAGTTCTTC
few	TRBV7-6	TRBJ2-2	.	CASSSGDRELFF	TGTGCCAGCAGCTCAGGGGATAGGGAGCTGTTTTTT
few	TRBV3-1	TRBJ2-7	TRBD1	CASSRQGAVGEQYF	TGTGCCAGCAGTCGACAGGGGGCAGTAGGCGAGCAGTACTTC
.	TRBV14	TRBJ2-7	.	CASSHMVLAEQYF	TGTGCCAGCAGCCATATGGTCCTTGCCGAGCAGTACTTC
.	TRBV5-1	TRBJ1-1	.	CASRSGPEAFF	TGCGCCAGCAGATCAGGGCCTGAAGCTTTCTTT
many	TRBV27	TRBJ2-3	.	CASRMGRRTDTQYF	TGTGCCAGCAGGATGGGCAGGAGGACAGATACGCAGTATTTT
few	TRBV6-2/TRBV6-3	TRBJ1-2	.	CASSSWTNYGYTF	TGTGCCAGCAGTTCTTGGACTAACTATGGCTACACCTTC
few	TRBV3-1	TRBJ2-7	TRBD2	CASSPQTSGVHEQYF	TGTGCCAGCAGCCCCCAGACTAGCGGGGTCCACGAGCAGTACTTC
few	TRBV7-3	TRBJ2-3	.	CASSYGGRGRYIGTQYF	TGTGCCAGCAGCTATGGGGGTCGCGGGCGGTATATTGGTACGCAGTATTTT
few	TRBV18	TRBJ1-1	.	CASSPPDYRVTEAFF	TGTGCCAGCTCACCGCCGGACTACAGGGTCACTGAAGCTTTCTTT
few	TRBV7-3	TRBJ2-1	TRBD2	CASSPRASGGFYNEQFF	TGTGCCAGCAGCCCGCGGGCTAGCGGGGGCTTCTACAATGAGCAGTTCTTC
.	TRBV6-5	TRBJ2-3	.	CASSYSSGARDTQYF	TGTGCCAGCAGTTACTCGAGTGGGGCCAGGGATACGCAGTATTTT
.	TRBV18	TRBJ2-5	.	CASSLGRWVQETQYF	TGTGCCAGCTCACTCGGACGGTGGGTCCAAGAGACCCAGTACTTC
.	TRBV12-3/TRBV12-4	TRBJ2-3	.	CASSPQGIRQYF	TGTGCCAGCAGTCCCCAGGGGATTAGGCAGTATTTT
.	TRBV12-3/TRBV12-4	TRBJ1-1	.	CASSSWFKDTEAFF	TGTGCCAGCAGTTCTTGGTTTAAGGACACTGAAGCTTTCTTT
.	TRBV4-2	TRBJ2-5	.	CASSRYQETQYF	TGTGCCAGCAGCCGTTACCAAGAGACCCAGTACTTC
.	TRBV6-5	TRBJ2-1	.	CASSYRLGHEQFF	TGTGCCAGCAGTTACCGGCTAGGGCATGAGCAGTTCTTC
.	TRBV20-1	TRBJ2-5	TRBD2	CSAVTSGGAEETQYF	TGCAGTGCTGTCACTAGCGGGGGGGCCGAAGAGACCCAGTACTTC
.	TRBV12-3/TRBV12-4	TRBJ1-2	.	CASSLIERGYGYTF	TGTGCCAGCAGTTTAATAGAAAGAGGATATGGCTACACCTTC
few	TRBV29-1	TRBJ1-1	.	CSVGYQGTGGTEAFF	TGCAGCGTTGGATATCAGGGGACTGGGGGCACTGAAGCTTTCTTT
.	TRBV24-1	TRBJ2-2	.	CATSGTGEELFF	TGTGCCACCAGTGGGACGGGAGAGGAGCTGTTTTTT
.	TRBV7-3	TRBJ2-3	.	CASSFGSRCWDTQYF	TGTGCCAGCAGCTTCGGGTCCAGGTGTTGGGATACGCAGTATTTT
few	TRBV20-1	TRBJ2-7	.	CSASPVASDAGEQYF	TGCAGTGCTAGTCCAGTGGCTAGCGATGCCGGAGAGCAGTACTTC
.	TRBV5-6	TRBJ2-1	TRBD1	CASSFRDRGRNEQFF	TGTGCCAGCAGCTTCCGGGACAGGGGGCGAAATGAGCAGTTCTTC
few	TRBV5-1	TRBJ2-1	.	CASSLAVGIYNEQFF	TGCGCCAGCAGCTTGGCGGTAGGGATCTACAATGAGCAGTTCTTC
.	TRBV5-5	TRBJ2-1	.	CASSFAREINNEQFF	TGTGCCAGCAGCTTTGCGAGAGAGATCAACAATGAGCAGTTCTTC
.	TRBV21-1	TRBJ2-1	.	CASSRLGLPYNEQFF	TGTGCCAGCAGCAGGTTAGGGCTTCCCTACAATGAGCAGTTCTTC
few	TRBV27	TRBJ2-1	.	CASSRNGVIASNEQFF	TGTGCCAGCAGTCGGAACGGGGTAATTGCCTCCAATGAGCAGTTCTTC
few	TRBV6-5	TRBJ2-6	.	CASRPVGASSGANVLTF	TGTGCCAGCAGGCCCGTGGGGGCGAGCTCTGGGGCCAACGTCCTGACTTTC
few	TRBV7-2	TRBJ2-3	.	CASSPSMNAPGTDTQYF	TGTGCCAGCAGCCCGAGTATGAACGCTCCCGGCACAGATACGCAGTATTTT
few	TRBV20-1	TRBJ2-5	.	CSARDRRQGETQYF	TGCAGTGCTAGAGATAGGAGGCAGGGCGAGACCCAGTACTTC
many	TRBV12-3/TRBV12-4	TRBJ1-1	.	CASSFPHAGDTEAFF	TGTGCCAGCAGTTTCCCCCACGCGGGGGATACTGAAGCTTTCTTT
many	TRBV6-2/TRBV6-3	TRBJ2-7	.	CASSRRGPRITYEQYF	TGTGCCAGCAGCCGAAGGGGACCGCGAATTACTTACGAGCAGTACTTC
.	TRBV6-5	TRBJ1-2	TRBD1	CASSYHGQGTVNYGYTF	TGTGCCAGCAGTTACCACGGACAGGGGACTGTTAACTATGGCTACACCTTC
.	TRBV12-3/TRBV12-4	TRBJ2-3	.	CASSKGGGRNTQYF	TGTGCCAGCAGTAAGGGGGGGGGCCGAAATACGCAGTATTTT
.	TRBV29-1	TRBJ1-5	.	CSANTGPNQPQHF	TGCAGCGCAAACACCGGACCTAATCAGCCCCAGCATTTT
few	TRBV7-9	TRBJ2-5	TRBD2	CASSSGLDTPQETQYF	TGTGCCAGCAGCTCGGGACTAGACACTCCCCAAGAGACCCAGTACTTC
.	TRBV28	TRBJ2-3	.	CASSPPFESTTDTQYF	TGTGCCAGCAGTCCGCCCTTTGAGTCTACCACAGATACGCAGTATTTT
.	TRBV7-9	TRBJ1-2	.	CASSVQERNYGYTF	TGTGCCAGCAGCGTACAAGAACGGAACTATGGCTACACCTTC
few	TRBV9	TRBJ1-2	.	CASSVFTGSSGYTF	TGTGCCAGCAGCGTATTTACAGGATCGAGCGGCTACACCTTC
few	TRBV5-1	TRBJ2-3	TRBD2	CASSLDLAGGPDTQYF	TGCGCCAGCAGCTTGGATCTAGCGGGGGGACCGGATACGCAGTATTTT
few	TRBV6-5	TRBJ2-3	.	CASSYSSSSLDTQYF	TGTGCCAGCAGTTACTCATCGTCCAGCCTAGATACGCAGTATTTT
few	TRBV12-3/TRBV12-4	TRBJ2-7	TRBD2	CAVGGLAGYEQYF	TGTGCCGTAGGGGGTCTAGCGGGCTACGAGCAGTACTTC
.	TRBV19	TRBJ1-1	TRBD1	CASTSDRGSTTEAFF	TGTGCCAGTACCTCGGACAGGGGGTCGACCACTGAAGCTTTCTTT
.	TRBV7-7	TRBJ2-5	TRBD2	CASSPTSVGETQYF	TGTGCTAGCAGCCCTACTAGCGTGGGGGAGACCCAGTACTTC
once	TRBV7-2	TRBJ1-6	.	CASSPTPGSPLHF	TGTGCCAGCAGCCCCACCCCAGGTTCACCCCTCCACTTT
few	TRBV5-1	TRBJ2-3	TRBD1	CASSHLLTGGPGTDTQYF	TGCGCCAGCAGCCACCTTCTTACAGGGGGGCCCGGAACAGATACGCAGTATTTT
.	TRBV7-2	TRBJ1-1	.	CASSLEQGRRAFF	TGTGCCAGCAGCTTAGAGCAAGGGAGGCGGGCTTTCTTT
few	TRBV27	TRBJ2-1	TRBD2	CASSSGLAVNEQFF	TGTGCCAGCAGTTCAGGACTAGCCGTCAATGAGCAGTTCTTC
.	TRBV2	TRBJ2-3	.	CASSEGLTGADTQYF	TGTGCCAGCAGTGAGGGGCTAACTGGAGCAGATACGCAGTATTTT
.	TRBV18	TRBJ2-2	.	CASSPRAGATGELFF	TGTGCCAGCTCACCTCGGGCAGGGGCCACCGGGGAGCTGTTTTTT
many	TRBV4-1	TRBJ2-3	TRBD2	CASSQRLAGGTDTQYF	TGCGCCAGCAGCCAACGTTTAGCGGGGGGCACAGATACGCAGTATTTT